This T cell receptor (beta chain) derives from a study of cytomegalovirus exposure and HLA in healthy donors. Study outcomes and limitations: One variant, a missense change in DCLRE1C, was linked in a later analysis to TCR beta V- and J-gene trimming.

This clone has just a few counts. The antigen remains unidentified. The PCR used 60 Vbeta and 13 Jbeta primers. Sequencing used immunoSEQ multiplex PCR; TCRdb keeps in-frame clones, though not all of them. The sample consists of roughly 120,000 clones, around 83% of them appearing once. J gave up 0 bases and V 6 bases, and 13 bases lay outside the gene matches. Germline values: CDR1 SGHVS, CDR2 FNYEAQ. The CDR3 length is 17 residues. V usage is TRBV7-6 and J usage is TRBJ1-1; TRBD1 matches 7 bases. Sequenced input: PBMCs. The source is a man aged 30-40 years in good health and CMV-seropositive. CDR3 bases: TGTGCCAGCAGTGGGACAGCAACAATTACTATGAACACTGAAGCTTTCTTT. Its translation: CASSGTATITMNTEAFF. The full variable domain, in which reference TRBV7-6 and TRBJ1-1 provide the parts outside the CDR3, is GAGVSQSPRYKVTKRGQDVALRCDPISGHVSLYWYRQALGQGPEFLTYFNYEAQQDKSGLPNDRFSAERPEGSISTLTIQRTEQRDSAMYRCASSGTATITMNTEAFFGQGTRLTVV.